These T cell receptor beta chains were read from a single sample in a study of blood T cell repertoires in COVID-19. Produced via immunoSEQ multiplex PCR; TCRdb's table is partial and in-frame only. The sample has about 94,000 clones; 80% to 90% are singletons. The material sequenced was peripheral blood. The origin of the receptors is a woman at least 80 years old with acute or convalescent COVID-19. Both conserved end residues are part of each CDR3. A D gene is named only where the DNA matches it firmly. Rows give clone size only sometimes, using once, few, many, or a class for an expanded clone.

v_gene	j_gene	d_gene	abundance	CDR3nt	CDR3aa
TRBV11-3	TRBJ2-1	TRBD2	.	TGTGCCAGCAGCTCACAGACTAGCGGAAATGAGCAGTTCTTC	CASSSQTSGNEQFF
TRBV7-2	TRBJ2-3	.	.	TGTGCCAGCAGCCCCTCGGCGGGGCGCACAGATACGCAGTATTTT	CASSPSAGRTDTQYF
TRBV5-6	TRBJ2-3	TRBD1	.	TGTGCCAGCAGCTTGGTGGGACAGGGGTCAGATACGCAGTATTTT	CASSLVGQGSDTQYF
TRBV5-5	TRBJ2-5	.	.	TGTGCCAGCAGCGAGCAGGTGGAGACCCAGTACTTC	CASSEQVETQYF
TRBV4-3	TRBJ2-1	.	.	TGCGCCAGCAGCCTCGGGGGTCGCTCCTACAATGAGCAGTTCTTC	CASSLGGRSYNEQFF
TRBV7-9	TRBJ1-1	.	.	TGTGCCAGCAGCTTAGACGGCCTGGAGCTTTCTGAAGCTTTCTTT	CASSLDGLELSEAFF
TRBV21-1	TRBJ1-5	.	.	TGTGCCAGCAGCAAAGCGCGGAGGGAGAATCAGCCCCAGCATTTT	CASSKARRENQPQHF
TRBV4-2	TRBJ2-7	.	.	TGTGCCAGCAGCCAAGATGGTGTCCTGCGGTACGAGCAGTACTTC	CASSQDGVLRYEQYF
TRBV7-2	TRBJ2-1	TRBD2	.	TGTGCCAGCAGCTTAGTGCGACTAGCGGGGGTTAATGAGCAGTTCTTC	CASSLVRLAGVNEQFF
TRBV25-1	TRBJ2-7	.	.	TGTGCCAGCAGCCCTACAGGGAATAGGTACGAGCAGTACTTC	CASSPTGNRYEQYF
TRBV19	TRBJ1-2	TRBD1	.	TGTGCCAGTAGTTCCAGGACAGGGGGCGGATATGGCTACACCTTC	CASSSRTGGGYGYTF
TRBV19	TRBJ2-2	TRBD2	.	TGTGCCAGTAGTGACCGTCGCCGGGGGGGCGCGCTCGGGGAGCTGTTTTTT	CASSDRRRGGALGELFF
TRBV18	TRBJ1-2	TRBD1	.	TGTGCCAGCTCACGGCAGGGGGACTATGGCTACACCTTC	CASSRQGDYGYTF
TRBV3-1/TRBV3-2	TRBJ1-1	.	.	TGTGCCAGCAGCCACTTCTCCGGCAGGGGTAGCACTGAAGCTTTCTTT	CASSHFSGRGSTEAFF
TRBV10-1	TRBJ2-7	.	.	TGCGCCAGCAGTGAGCAACAGGAGACCTACGAGCAGTACTTC	CASSEQQETYEQYF
TRBV11-3	TRBJ2-5	TRBD2	.	TGTGCCAGCAGCTTAGGACTAGCGGGGGCCTACCAAGAGACCCAGTACTTC	CASSLGLAGAYQETQYF
TRBV19	TRBJ2-7	.	few	TGTGCCAGTAGTAACACCTACGAGCAGTACTTC	CASSNTYEQYF
TRBV3-1/TRBV3-2	TRBJ2-4	TRBD2	once	TGTGCCAGCAGCTCTAGTGGACTAGCCCGCATTCAGTACTTC	CASSSSGLARIQYF
TRBV18	TRBJ1-1	.	.	TGTGCCAGCTCACCACCGAAGGGGATGAACACTGAAGCTTTCTTT	CASSPPKGMNTEAFF
TRBV3-1/TRBV3-2	TRBJ1-2	.	.	TGTGCCAGCAGCCGGGGGGGCTCCTATGGCTACACCTTC	CASSRGGSYGYTF
TRBV5-6	TRBJ1-2	TRBD1	.	TGTGCCAGCAGCTGGACCGGGACAGGGGTTAACTATGGCTACACCTTC	CASSWTGTGVNYGYTF
TRBV23-1	TRBJ2-2	TRBD2	.	TGCGCCAGCAGTCAGCGGGAGGAGAACACCGGGGAGCTGTTTTTT	CASSQREENTGELFF
TRBV5-1	TRBJ2-3	.	.	TGCGCCAGCAGCCCCGGCAGGTCCACTCCCCCACACACAGATACGCAGTATTTT	CASSPGRSTPPHTDTQYF
TRBV6-1	TRBJ1-2	.	.	TGTGCCAGCACTGAAGGGGCATTTTATGGCTACACCTTC	CASTEGAFYGYTF
TRBV7-2	TRBJ1-2	.	.	TGTGCCAGCAGCCCTCGACAAGGAGGTGGAAGGGGCTACACCTTC	CASSPRQGGGRGYTF
TRBV30	TRBJ1-1	.	.	TGTGCCTGGAGTATAGGGGTGAACACTGAAGCTTTCTTT	CAWSIGVNTEAFF
TRBV5-1	TRBJ2-7	TRBD1	.	TGCGCCAGCAGCTCCGGACAGGGTGGCATATACGAGCAGTACTTC	CASSSGQGGIYEQYF
TRBV12-3/TRBV12-4	TRBJ1-1	.	.	TGTGCCAGCAGTTGGGGGGAAGGCACTGAAGCTTTCTTT	CASSWGEGTEAFF
TRBV7-3	TRBJ1-1	TRBD1	.	TGTGCCAGCAGCCCGCGGACAGGGATGAACACTGAAGCTTTCTTT	CASSPRTGMNTEAFF
TRBV5-1	TRBJ1-1	.	.	TGCGCCAGCAGCGGGGGGACTGAAGCTTTCTTT	CASSGGTEAFF
TRBV6-2/TRBV6-3	TRBJ1-5	TRBD1	.	TGTGCCAGCAGTTCTACTTCATACTCGGACAGGGGGCTTCAGCCCCAGCATTTT	CASSSTSYSDRGLQPQHF
TRBV10-3	TRBJ1-5	.	.	TGTGCCATCAGTGAAATGGTCAGACAGTTGGGCAATCAGCCCCAGCATTTT	CAISEMVRQLGNQPQHF
TRBV20-1	TRBJ1-2	.	.	TGCAGTCAAATACGGGGGTATGGCTACACCTTC	CSQIRGYGYTF
TRBV5-6	TRBJ1-1	.	.	TGTGCCAGCAGATCGGGCAGGGTCACTGAAGCTTTCTTT	CASRSGRVTEAFF
TRBV18	TRBJ2-1	TRBD1	.	TGTGCCAGCTCACCTCCAGGGGGCGGTGGTCAGGCCAATGAGCAGTTCTTC	CASSPPGGGGQANEQFF
TRBV6-1	TRBJ2-7	TRBD1	.	TGTGCCAGCAGTGAGAGGACAGGGGGAACCTACGAGCAGTACTTC	CASSERTGGTYEQYF
TRBV3-1/TRBV3-2	TRBJ2-7	TRBD2	.	TGTGCCAGCAGCCCACTAGCGGGAGGCGCCTACGAGCAGTACTTC	CASSPLAGGAYEQYF
TRBV7-9	TRBJ1-3	.	.	TGTGCCAGCAGCTTGAGTGGCGGCCCCTCTGGAAACACCATATATTTT	CASSLSGGPSGNTIYF
TRBV7-9	TRBJ2-6	.	once	TGTGCCAGCAGCCCGCGGGCTGGGGCCAACGTCCTGACTTTC	CASSPRAGANVLTF